The T cell receptor beta chain under discussion was sequenced for a study of cytomegalovirus exposure and HLA in healthy donors. On the study more broadly: An earlier analysis identified more than 95 million unique TCR beta sequences in about 200 million T cells.

Study-level findings and limits: With further analysis later on, most CMV-associated TCR beta chains appeared HLA-restricted. 87-base-pair reads could not separate some V segments, including TRBV6-2 and TRBV6-3. Most of the TCR beta V segments (in an earlier analysis) were productive either about 87% or about 30% of the time.

Notes on this clone: Its target is unknown.

PCR employed 60 Vbeta and 13 Jbeta primers. Clones were sequenced by immunoSEQ multiplex PCR, and TCRdb holds only the in-frame ones, with some missing. The sample contains about 83,000 clones, approximately 75% of which appear only once. Germline V gene data show CDR1 as SGHDT and CDR2 as YYEEEE. The CDR3 runs to 16 residues. After removal of 3 bases from V and 6 bases from J, the junction contained 13 bases not matched to a gene. The sequenced sample consisted of PBMCs. The TCR sequence derives from a man in his sixties in good health and CMV-seronegative. The chain recombines TRBV5-6 with TRBJ2-3; 7 bases align to TRBD2. In DNA, the CDR3 is TGTGCCAGCAGCTGGGGGGGACTCCTGCAGGAGGATACGCAGTATTTT. It translates to CASSWGGLLQEDTQYF.